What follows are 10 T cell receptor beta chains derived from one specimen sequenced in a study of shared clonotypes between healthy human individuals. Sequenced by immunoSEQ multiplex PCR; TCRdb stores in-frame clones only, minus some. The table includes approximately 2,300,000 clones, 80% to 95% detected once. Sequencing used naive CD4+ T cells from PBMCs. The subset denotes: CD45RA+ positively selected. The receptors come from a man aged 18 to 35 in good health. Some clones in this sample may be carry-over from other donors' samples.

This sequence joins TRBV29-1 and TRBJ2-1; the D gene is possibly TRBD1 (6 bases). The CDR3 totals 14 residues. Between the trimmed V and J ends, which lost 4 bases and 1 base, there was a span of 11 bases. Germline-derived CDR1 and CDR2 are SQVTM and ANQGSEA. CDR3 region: CSVVEQGSYNEQFF. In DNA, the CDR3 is TGCAGCGTTGTGGAGCAGGGGTCCTACAATGAGCAGTTCTTC.

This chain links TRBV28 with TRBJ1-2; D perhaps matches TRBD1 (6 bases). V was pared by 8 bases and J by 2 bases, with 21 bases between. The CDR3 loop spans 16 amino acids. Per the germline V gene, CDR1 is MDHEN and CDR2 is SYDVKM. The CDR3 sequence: CASGTQTGRTNYGYTF. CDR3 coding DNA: TGTGCCAGCGGAACTCAGACAGGAAGGACGAACTATGGCTACACCTTC.

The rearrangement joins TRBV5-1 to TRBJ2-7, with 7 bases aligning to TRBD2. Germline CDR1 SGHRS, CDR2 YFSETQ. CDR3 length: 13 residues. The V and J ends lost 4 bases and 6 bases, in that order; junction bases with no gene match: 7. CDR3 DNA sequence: TGCGCCAGCAGCGGGGGGACTACGGGCGAGCAGTACTTC. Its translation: CASSGGTTGEQYF.

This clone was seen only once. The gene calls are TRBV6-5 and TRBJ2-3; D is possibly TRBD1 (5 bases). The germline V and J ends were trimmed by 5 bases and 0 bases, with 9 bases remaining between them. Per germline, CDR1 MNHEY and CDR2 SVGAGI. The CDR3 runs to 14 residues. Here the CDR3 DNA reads TGTGCCAGCAGTGACACAGGAAGCACAGATACGCAGTATTTT. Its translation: CASSDTGSTDTQYF.

The chain's CDR3 is CASSVRDRGRNTEAFF. CDR3 sequence (DNA): TGTGCCAGCAGCGTTAGAGACCGGGGGCGGAACACTGAAGCTTTCTTT. This chain connects TRBV9 to TRBJ1-1, with a tentative D call TRBD1 (6 bases). With 2 bases removed from V and 1 base from J, the gap between germline ends came to 15 bases. This CDR3 has 16 amino acids. The V gene's germline CDR1 is SGDLS and CDR2 YYNGEE.

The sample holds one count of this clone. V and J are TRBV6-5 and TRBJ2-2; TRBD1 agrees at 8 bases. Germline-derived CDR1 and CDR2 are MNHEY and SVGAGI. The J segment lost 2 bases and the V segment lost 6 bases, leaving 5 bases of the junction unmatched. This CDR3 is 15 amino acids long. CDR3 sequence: CASRRGQVNTGELFF. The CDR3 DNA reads TGTGCCAGCAGACGGGGACAGGTCAACACCGGGGAGCTGTTTTTT.

Here the CDR3 reads CASSGQGYNEQFF. CDR3 bases: TGTGCCAGCAGCGGACAGGGATACAATGAGCAGTTCTTC. This sequence joins TRBV7-2 and TRBJ2-1, with 8 bases fitting TRBD1. This CDR3 contains 13 residues. From germline, CDR1 is SGHTA and CDR2 FQGNSA. V gave up 5 bases and J gave up 4 bases; unmatched junction bases: 1.

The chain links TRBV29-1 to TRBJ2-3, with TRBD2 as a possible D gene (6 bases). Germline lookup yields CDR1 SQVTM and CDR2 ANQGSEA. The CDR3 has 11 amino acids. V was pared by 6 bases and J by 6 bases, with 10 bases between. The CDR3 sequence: CSVAAGDTQYF. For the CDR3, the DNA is TGCAGCGTAGCGGCGGGGGATACGCAGTATTTT.

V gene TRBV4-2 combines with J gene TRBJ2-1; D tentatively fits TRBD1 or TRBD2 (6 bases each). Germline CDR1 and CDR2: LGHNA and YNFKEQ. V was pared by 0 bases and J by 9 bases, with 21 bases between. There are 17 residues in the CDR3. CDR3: CASSQEGAGRGVVEQFF. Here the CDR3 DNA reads TGTGCCAGCAGCCAAGAGGGGGCGGGACGGGGAGTAGTTGAGCAGTTCTTC.

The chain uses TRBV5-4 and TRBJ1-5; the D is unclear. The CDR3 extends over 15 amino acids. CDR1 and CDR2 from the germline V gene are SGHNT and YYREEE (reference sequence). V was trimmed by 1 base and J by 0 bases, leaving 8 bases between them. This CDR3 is CASSLWAPSNQPQHF. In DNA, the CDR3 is TGTGCCAGCAGCTTGTGGGCACCTAGCAATCAGCCCCAGCATTTT.